One and the same sample provided the 15 T cell receptor beta chains below, sequenced in a study of T cell repertoires in cytomegalovirus infection (dated by TCRdb to about 2019). These receptors have no known antigen. TCRdb lists the instrument as Illumina HiSeq 1500. TCRdb's own reprocessing of the public reads used fastp at Q25 and MiXCR and kept productive beta chains. Each entry is one CDR3 protein sequence, shown with its most common DNA and genes. In this sample the table shows roughly 120,000 distinct CDR3 sequences, roughly 30% of which occur a single time. The ten biggest clones cover roughly three quarters of the sample. This specimen's treatment or condition label, interpreted: in vitro stimulation with specific CMV peptide epitopes to enrich CMV-specific T cells. The starting material was CD8+ T cells from cultured PBMCs, obtained from culture after CMV antigen stimulation. These receptors were collected from a human donor in good health (CMV status not recorded). Some clones in this sample may be carry-over from other donors' samples.

This clonotype was seen a handful of times. The chain joins TRBV4-1 to TRBJ2-5; D call uncertain. Trimming pared 0 bases from V and 7 bases from J, leaving 9 bases between. The CDR3 is made up of 13 amino acids. In germline, CDR1 is MGHRA, CDR2 YSYEKL. CDR3 DNA: TGCGCCAGCAGCCAAGACCCCCCTTCGACCCAGTACTTC. Its translation: CASSQDPPSTQYF.

The rearrangement links TRBV2 to TRBJ2-1, with D unresolved. The germline V and J ends were trimmed by 4 bases and 8 bases, with 12 bases remaining between them. This CDR3 has 13 amino acids. Germline V lookup: CDR1 SNHLY, CDR2 FYNNEI. In nucleotides, the CDR3 is TGTGCCAGCAGTGTCCCTCCCCCGGATGAGCAGTTCTTC. Amino acid sequence: CASSVPPPDEQFF.

The chain couples TRBV7-9 to TRBJ1-1; D is possibly TRBD1 (5 bases). V was shortened by 7 bases and J by 8 bases, with 14 bases between the two germline ends. CDR3 size: 12 residues. The germline V gene has CDR1 SEHNR and CDR2 FQNEAQ (reference sequence). DNA of the CDR3: TGTGCCAGCACCCCCATGGGACTGGAAGCTTTCTTT. It specifies CASTPMGLEAFF.

Ten or more counts support this clonotype. The chain employs TRBV10-3 and TRBJ1-2; 7 nucleotides align to TRBD1. The CDR3 covers 16 residues. The ends lost 0 bases at V and 7 bases at J; junction bases unmatched: 11. CDR1 is ENHRY and CDR2 is SYGVKD in the germline V gene. CDR3 sequence: CAISESKTGTVSGYTF. CDR3 sequence (DNA): TGTGCCATCAGTGAGTCAAAGACAGGGACCGTCTCTGGCTACACCTTC.

The chain is built from TRBV6-5 and TRBJ2-2; D perhaps matches TRBD2 (5 bases). The germline V and J ends were trimmed by 6 bases and 6 bases, with 11 bases remaining between them. The V gene's germline CDR1 is MNHEY and CDR2 SVGAGI. This CDR3 has 13 amino acids. CDR3 sequence: CASSGLFPGELFF. The CDR3 DNA is TGTGCCAGCAGCGGACTTTTCCCCGGGGAGCTGTTTTTT.

This clonotype was seen many times. The chain recombines TRBV7-6 with TRBJ2-7; TRBD1 matches 8 bases. The germline gives CDR1 SGHVS, CDR2 FNYEAQ. The CDR3 is 13 residues long. The trim removed 3 bases at V and 7 bases at J, leaving 5 bases unmatched. This CDR3 reads CASSFYRGDEQYF. CDR3 DNA sequence: TGTGCCAGCAGCTTCTACAGGGGGGATGAGCAGTACTTC.

This clonotype occurred many times. V and J are TRBV14 and TRBJ1-4; 12 bases are a match to TRBD1. CDR3 length: 17 amino acids. Germline loops: CDR1 SGHDN, CDR2 FVKESK. With V trimmed by 4 bases and J by 8 bases, 11 bases remained unmatched. The CDR3 DNA reads as TGTGCCAGCAGCCGGAAGTCAGGAGGGACAGGGGGCGAAAAACTGTTTTTT. Protein product: CASSRKSGGTGGEKLFF.

The chain uses TRBV6-1 and TRBJ2-7; D uncertain. CDR3 length: 16 residues. V lost 2 bases and J 0 bases, leaving 14 bases between the germline ends. Germline values: CDR1 MNHNS, CDR2 SASEGT. This chain's CDR3 is CASSEWDSQSSYEQYF. For the CDR3, the DNA is TGTGCCAGCAGTGAATGGGATAGCCAAAGCTCCTACGAGCAGTACTTC.

This clonotype was seen a few times. The chain is built from TRBV27 and TRBJ1-5; unclear D gene. Trimming left V 4 bases short and J 3 bases short, with 4 bases between. CDR1 and CDR2 from the germline V gene are MNHEY and SMNVEV (reference sequence). This CDR3 region has 12 residues. The CDR3 here is CASSSFNQPQHF. The CDR3 DNA reads as TGTGCCAGCAGTTCTTTCAATCAGCCCCAGCATTTT.

V is TRBV19 and J is TRBJ2-1, with TRBD2 identical over 9 bases. CDR1 is LNHDA, CDR2 SQIVND, per germline (reference sequence). The ends lost 1 base at V and 8 bases at J; junction bases unmatched: 0. The CDR3 totals 13 residues. The CDR3 loop reads CASSIVAGDEQFF. The CDR3 DNA follows: TGTGCCAGTAGTATAGTAGCGGGGGATGAGCAGTTCTTC.

The CDR3 DNA reads as TGTGCCAGCAGTTTTAGCGGGGGGTTCAATGAGCAGTTCTTC. Translation: CASSFSGGFNEQFF. The chain employs TRBV12-3 or TRBV12-4 and TRBJ2-1; 10 bases map to TRBD2. J was trimmed by 6 bases and V by 3 bases; bases with no gene match: 2. The CDR3 has 14 amino acids.

This clonotype appeared many times. DNA for the CDR3: TGTGCCAGCAGCTCTGGAGCAGGGACAGAAGCTTTCTTT. Encoded protein: CASSSGAGTEAFF. V and J are TRBV7-9 and TRBJ1-1, with D possibly matching TRBD1 (6 bases). V was trimmed by 4 bases and J by 8 bases, leaving 14 bases between them. This CDR3 contains 13 residues. In germline, CDR1 is SEHNR, CDR2 FQNEAQ (reference sequence).

This chain joins TRBV9 and TRBJ1-2, with no clear D. Trimming stripped 0 bases from V and 8 bases from J, with 11 bases between. Germline CDR1 SGDLS, CDR2 YYNGEE. The CDR3 covers 13 residues. In DNA, the CDR3 is TGTGCCAGCAGCGTAGGACTTCCCGGCGGCTACACCTTC. Protein: CASSVGLPGGYTF.

In its sample, this clonotype was seen a few times. J is TRBJ2-7 and V is TRBV12-3 or TRBV12-4; D assignment may be TRBD1 or TRBD2 (5 bases each). Trimming cost V 6 bases and J 3 bases, with 9 bases left between them. The CDR3 runs to 12 residues. CDR3 amino acids: CASSGTYYEQYF. In nucleotides, the CDR3 is TGTGCCAGCAGCGGGACCTACTACGAGCAGTACTTC.

The chain has TRBV7-9 and TRBJ1-2; D is unclear. The CDR3 extends over 11 amino acids. V gave up 5 bases and J gave up 8 bases, with 9 bases separating them. Germline loops: CDR1 SEHNR, CDR2 FQNEAQ (reference sequence). CDR3 sequence reads: CASSTSSGYTF. The CDR3 DNA is TGTGCCAGCAGCACGTCTAGCGGCTACACCTTC.